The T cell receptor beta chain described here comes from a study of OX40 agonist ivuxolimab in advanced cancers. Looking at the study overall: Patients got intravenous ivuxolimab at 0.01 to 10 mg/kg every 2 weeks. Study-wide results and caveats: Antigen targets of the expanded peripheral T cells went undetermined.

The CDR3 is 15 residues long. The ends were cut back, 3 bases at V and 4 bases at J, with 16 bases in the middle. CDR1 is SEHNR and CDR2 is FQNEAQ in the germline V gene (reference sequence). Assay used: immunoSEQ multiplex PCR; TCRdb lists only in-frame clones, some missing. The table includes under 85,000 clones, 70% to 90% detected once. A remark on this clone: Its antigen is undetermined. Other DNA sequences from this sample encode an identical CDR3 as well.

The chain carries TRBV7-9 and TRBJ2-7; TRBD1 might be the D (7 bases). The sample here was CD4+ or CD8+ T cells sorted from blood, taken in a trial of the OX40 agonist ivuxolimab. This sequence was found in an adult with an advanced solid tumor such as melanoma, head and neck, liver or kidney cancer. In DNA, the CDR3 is TGTGCCAGCAGCTTGGGTGGTCCAGGGGGGTACGAGCAGTACTTC. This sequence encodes CASSLGGPGGYEQYF. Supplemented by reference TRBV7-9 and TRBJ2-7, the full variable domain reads DTGVSQNPRHKITKRGQNVTFRCDPISEHNRLYWYRQTLGQGPEFLTYFQNEAQLEKSRLLSDRFSAERPKGSFSTLEIQRTEQGDSAMYLCASSLGGPGGYEQYFGPGTRLTVT.